A selection of T cell receptor beta chains follows, all from one sample in a study of T cell responses to AZD1222 COVID-19 vaccine. The repertoire was sequenced with immunoSEQ multiplex PCR; TCRdb's copy has only in-frame clones and lacks some. The sample has approximately 140,000 clones; 90% are singletons. Sequenced material: peripheral blood, taken 28 days after the second AZD1222 dose. The receptors shown here come from an adult who received the AZD1222 COVID-19 vaccine. The CDR3 runs from the conserved cysteine through the conserved F or W. The order of the fields is CDR3 DNA, CDR3 protein, V gene, clone size, D gene, J gene. D genes are given only for firm matches. Clone size is shown for a subset of rows, as once, few, many or a class of expanded clone.

DNA: TGTGCCAGCAGCTTAGAGGGGTGGGGAGAGACCCAGTACTTC
CDR3: CASSLEGWGETQYF
V: TRBV7-2
size: NA
D: NA
J: TRBJ2-5

DNA: TGTGCCAGCAGCTCGCATAGGGGCCCCGTGAACACTGAAGCTTTCTTT
CDR3: CASSSHRGPVNTEAFF
V: TRBV11-2
size: NA
D: NA
J: TRBJ1-1

DNA: TGTGCCAGCAGTCCGTCGACAGGAGACTATGGCTACACCTTC
CDR3: CASSPSTGDYGYTF
V: TRBV27
size: NA
D: NA
J: TRBJ1-2

DNA: TGTGCCAGCAGCTTACGCCCCCGGGACCCAGAATCCTACGAGCAGTACTTC
CDR3: CASSLRPRDPESYEQYF
V: TRBV11-3
size: NA
D: NA
J: TRBJ2-7

DNA: TGCAGCGCAAGGGGACTAGCGGGAGTGTCAGATACGCAGTATTTT
CDR3: CSARGLAGVSDTQYF
V: TRBV29-1
size: NA
D: TRBD2
J: TRBJ2-3

DNA: TGTGCCAGTAGTGCAACAGGTACAACTAATGAAAAACTGTTTTTT
CDR3: CASSATGTTNEKLFF
V: TRBV19
size: NA
D: NA
J: TRBJ1-4

DNA: TGTGCCAGCAGCCAAGAACCCGGGACCACAGATACGCAGTATTTT
CDR3: CASSQEPGTTDTQYF
V: TRBV4-2
size: NA
D: NA
J: TRBJ2-3

DNA: TGTGCCAGCAGTTATAGCTTCGAAGCTTTCTTT
CDR3: CASSYSFEAFF
V: TRBV6-5
size: NA
D: NA
J: TRBJ1-1

DNA: TGTGCCACTCGGGAGCCGACCCCTGGAAACACCATATATTTT
CDR3: CATREPTPGNTIYF
V: TRBV15
size: NA
D: NA
J: TRBJ1-3

DNA: TGCGCCAGCAGCCAAGAGGGAGGGGCTAAGCCCCAGCATTTT
CDR3: CASSQEGGAKPQHF
V: TRBV4-1
size: once
D: NA
J: TRBJ1-5

DNA: TGCGCCAGCAGCCAAGAGTATGGCTACACTGAAGCTTTCTTT
CDR3: CASSQEYGYTEAFF
V: TRBV4-1
size: NA
D: NA
J: TRBJ1-1

DNA: TGTGCCATCAGTGCTGGGACTAGCTTTGACACCGGGGAGCTGTTTTTT
CDR3: CAISAGTSFDTGELFF
V: TRBV10-3
size: NA
D: TRBD2
J: TRBJ2-2

DNA: TGTGCCAGCAGTTCAGGGGGATATCTACGAGGGCAGTACTTC
CDR3: CASSSGGYLRGQYF
V: TRBV3-1/TRBV3-2
size: NA
D: TRBD1
J: TRBJ2-7

DNA: TGTGCCACCAGCAGTTCCGCTACCGTTAGCGGGGGGTACAATGAGCAGTTCTTC
CDR3: CATSSSATVSGGYNEQFF
V: TRBV15
size: NA
D: TRBD2
J: TRBJ2-1

DNA: TGTGCCAGCTCAGTCAGGGGGGGACTCAACTATGGCTACACCTTC
CDR3: CASSVRGGLNYGYTF
V: TRBV18
size: NA
D: TRBD1
J: TRBJ1-2

DNA: TGTGCCAGCAGCCTTCCACAGAAAATGAACACTGAAGCTTTCTTT
CDR3: CASSLPQKMNTEAFF
V: TRBV5-4
size: NA
D: NA
J: TRBJ1-1

DNA: TGTGCCTGGAGCCGACTAGCGGGACTGAACACCGGGGAGCTGTTTTTT
CDR3: CAWSRLAGLNTGELFF
V: TRBV30
size: NA
D: TRBD2
J: TRBJ2-2

DNA: TGTGCCAGTAGTAGCCAGGGGGCCAACAATGAGCAGTTCTTC
CDR3: CASSSQGANNEQFF
V: TRBV19
size: NA
D: TRBD1
J: TRBJ2-1

DNA: TGTGCCACCAGCAACGAACCCCAAGACAGAGTCTCTGGAAACACCATATATTTT
CDR3: CATSNEPQDRVSGNTIYF
V: TRBV15
size: NA
D: NA
J: TRBJ1-3

DNA: TGTGCCAGCAGTTTTTGGCAGGGGGCGCGACTAGCGGGAGGTCCTAGCTCCTACGAGCAGTACTTC
CDR3: CASSFWQGARLAGGPSSYEQYF
V: TRBV28
size: NA
D: TRBD2
J: TRBJ2-7

DNA: TGTGCCAGCAGCGTAGTGCCCTTCAACGAGCAGTACTTC
CDR3: CASSVVPFNEQYF
V: TRBV9
size: NA
D: NA
J: TRBJ2-7

DNA: TGTGCCAGCTCACCACCGACAGTGGGGAACACTGAAGCTTTCTTT
CDR3: CASSPPTVGNTEAFF
V: TRBV18
size: NA
D: NA
J: TRBJ1-1

DNA: TGCGCCAGCAGTGACCGGAGGACTAGCGGGAACACCGGGGAGCTGTTTTTT
CDR3: CASSDRRTSGNTGELFF
V: TRBV10-2
size: NA
D: TRBD2
J: TRBJ2-2

DNA: TGCAGCGTTGATGGGACAGGGGAATCAGCCTACGAGCAGTACTTC
CDR3: CSVDGTGESAYEQYF
V: TRBV29-1
size: NA
D: TRBD1
J: TRBJ2-7

DNA: TGCGCCAGCGGGGGGGAGTCCTACAATGAGCAGTTCTTC
CDR3: CASGGESYNEQFF
V: TRBV10-1
size: NA
D: TRBD2
J: TRBJ2-1

DNA: TGTGCCAGCAGCCTTCTCGAAGGCACATATAATTCACCCCTCCACTTT
CDR3: CASSLLEGTYNSPLHF
V: TRBV11-2
size: NA
D: NA
J: TRBJ1-6

DNA: TGTGCCAGCAGCCTGGGGACAGGGCGTGAAAAACTGTTTTTT
CDR3: CASSLGTGREKLFF
V: TRBV7-8
size: NA
D: TRBD1
J: TRBJ1-4

DNA: TGCGCCAGCAGCTTGAGTAACACCCCGGGGGAGACCCAGTACTTC
CDR3: CASSLSNTPGETQYF
V: TRBV5-1
size: NA
D: NA
J: TRBJ2-5

DNA: TGTGCCAGCAGTGAGCAGGATCTAGATACGCAGTATTTT
CDR3: CASSEQDLDTQYF
V: TRBV2
size: NA
D: NA
J: TRBJ2-3

DNA: TGTGCCTGGGGGGGGAGCGCGTCAAGCACAGATACGCAGTATTTT
CDR3: CAWGGSASSTDTQYF
V: TRBV30
size: NA
D: NA
J: TRBJ2-3

DNA: TGTGCCAGCAGGAAGACAGGGGACTTCTCTGGAAACACCATATATTTT
CDR3: CASRKTGDFSGNTIYF
V: TRBV7-9
size: NA
D: TRBD1
J: TRBJ1-3

DNA: TGCGCCAGCAGCAAAACCCCCTTGGGGTGGAACACTGAAGCTTTCTTT
CDR3: CASSKTPLGWNTEAFF
V: TRBV5-1
size: NA
D: NA
J: TRBJ1-1

DNA: TGTGCCAGCAGTTTAGGGGGGAGGGCTTTCTTT
CDR3: CASSLGGRAFF
V: TRBV12-3/TRBV12-4
size: NA
D: NA
J: TRBJ1-1

DNA: TGTGCCAGCAGCTTGCCGTCTGGGGACAGCCACTATGGCTACACCTTC
CDR3: CASSLPSGDSHYGYTF
V: TRBV5-6
size: NA
D: TRBD1
J: TRBJ1-2

DNA: TGTGCCTGGAGGGACAGGGGAAACTATGGCTACACCTTC
CDR3: CAWRDRGNYGYTF
V: TRBV30
size: NA
D: TRBD1
J: TRBJ1-2

DNA: TGTGCCAGCAGCCAAGATTCCACCAGCAGGGCCAAAAACATTCAGTACTTC
CDR3: CASSQDSTSRAKNIQYF
V: TRBV3-1/TRBV3-2
size: NA
D: NA
J: TRBJ2-4

DNA: TGTGCCAGCTCGCCCCCCAATCAGCCCCAGCATTTT
CDR3: CASSPPNQPQHF
V: TRBV6-6
size: NA
D: NA
J: TRBJ1-5

DNA: TGTGCCAGCAGTTATCGGATCCAATCAGGGACCGGGAACACTGAAGCTTTCTTT
CDR3: CASSYRIQSGTGNTEAFF
V: TRBV6-2/TRBV6-3
size: NA
D: NA
J: TRBJ1-1

DNA: TGTGCCAGCAGCCCCGCGCTCGGGGACGGCGGGGAGCTGTTTTTT
CDR3: CASSPALGDGGELFF
V: TRBV7-7
size: NA
D: NA
J: TRBJ2-2

DNA: TGTGCCAGCACTAGAGCCTACGAGCAGTACTTC
CDR3: CASTRAYEQYF
V: TRBV6-5
size: NA
D: NA
J: TRBJ2-7

DNA: TGTGCCTGGAGTGGGGGGACAGTTTCCTACGAGCAGTACTTC
CDR3: CAWSGGTVSYEQYF
V: TRBV30
size: NA
D: TRBD1
J: TRBJ2-7

DNA: TGTGCCAGCAGCCAAGAGGGGCCGAGAACTAACTATGGCTACACCTTC
CDR3: CASSQEGPRTNYGYTF
V: TRBV14
size: few
D: NA
J: TRBJ1-2

DNA: TGTGCCAGCAGCCAAGGGATACAGCCCTATGGCTACACCTTC
CDR3: CASSQGIQPYGYTF
V: TRBV3-1/TRBV3-2
size: NA
D: NA
J: TRBJ1-2

DNA: TGTGCCAGCAGCGGGACAGGGCCCCGCTCTGGAAACACCATATATTTT
CDR3: CASSGTGPRSGNTIYF
V: TRBV9
size: NA
D: TRBD1
J: TRBJ1-3

DNA: TGTGCCAGCAGCCAAACTACAGGGGGCCCGAACACTGAAGCTTTCTTT
CDR3: CASSQTTGGPNTEAFF
V: TRBV16
size: NA
D: TRBD1
J: TRBJ1-1

DNA: TGTGCCAGTAGTAACCGCCTCTCCGGGACCAGCTTTAGCTATGAGCAGTTCTTC
CDR3: CASSNRLSGTSFSYEQFF
V: TRBV19
size: NA
D: NA
J: TRBJ2-1

DNA: TGCAGTGCTAGTTCGGTGACCCCTCTATCGTATGGCTACACCTTC
CDR3: CSASSVTPLSYGYTF
V: TRBV20-1
size: NA
D: NA
J: TRBJ1-2

DNA: TGTGCCAGCAGTTACGCCCGGGACCGCCAAGAGACCCAGTACTTC
CDR3: CASSYARDRQETQYF
V: TRBV6-5
size: NA
D: NA
J: TRBJ2-5

DNA: TGTGCCAGCAGCCTAATCTACGAGCAGTACTTC
CDR3: CASSLIYEQYF
V: TRBV5-5
size: NA
D: NA
J: TRBJ2-7

DNA: TGTGCCAGCAGCCCCCGACAGGGAAGGAACACTGAAGCTTTCTTT
CDR3: CASSPRQGRNTEAFF
V: TRBV13
size: NA
D: TRBD1
J: TRBJ1-1

DNA: TGTGCCAGCAGTGTCTTCGGCGGGGCTAGCACAGATACGCAGTATTTT
CDR3: CASSVFGGASTDTQYF
V: TRBV27
size: NA
D: NA
J: TRBJ2-3

DNA: TGTGCCAGCAGTCGACAGCTCTATGGCTACACCTTC
CDR3: CASSRQLYGYTF
V: TRBV12-3/TRBV12-4
size: NA
D: NA
J: TRBJ1-2

DNA: TGTGCCAGCAGTAATTTGACAGTATGGTCTAATGAAAAACTGTTTTTT
CDR3: CASSNLTVWSNEKLFF
V: TRBV7-9
size: NA
D: NA
J: TRBJ1-4

DNA: TGTGCCAGCAGCCAGAGCCTGGAGGGCGAGCAGTACTTC
CDR3: CASSQSLEGEQYF
V: TRBV3-1/TRBV3-2
size: NA
D: NA
J: TRBJ2-7

DNA: TGTGCCAGCAGTTTATTTAACACTGAAGCTTTCTTT
CDR3: CASSLFNTEAFF
V: TRBV12-3/TRBV12-4
size: NA
D: NA
J: TRBJ1-1